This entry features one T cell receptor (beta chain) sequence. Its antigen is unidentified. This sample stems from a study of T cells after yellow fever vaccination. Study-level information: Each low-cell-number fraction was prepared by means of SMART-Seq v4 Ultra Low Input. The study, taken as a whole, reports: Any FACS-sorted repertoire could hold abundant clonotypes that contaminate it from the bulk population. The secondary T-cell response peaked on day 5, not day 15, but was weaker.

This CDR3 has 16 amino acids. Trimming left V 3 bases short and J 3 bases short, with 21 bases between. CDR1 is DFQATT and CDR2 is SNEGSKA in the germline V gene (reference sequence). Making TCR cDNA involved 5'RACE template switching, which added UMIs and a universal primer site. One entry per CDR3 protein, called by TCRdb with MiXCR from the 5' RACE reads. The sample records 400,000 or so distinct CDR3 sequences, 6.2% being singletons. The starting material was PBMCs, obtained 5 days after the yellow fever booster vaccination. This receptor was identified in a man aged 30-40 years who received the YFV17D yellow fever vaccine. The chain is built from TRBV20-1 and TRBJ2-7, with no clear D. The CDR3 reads CSARNPRAAGNYEQYF. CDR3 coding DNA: TGCAGTGCTAGGAACCCAAGGGCGGCAGGCAACTACGAGCAGTACTTC.